These 8 T cell receptor beta chains share one sample of origin, sequenced in a study of T cell changes during pregnancy in multiple sclerosis. TCRdb's table, derived via immunoSEQ multiplex PCR, lists solely in-frame clones and lacks some. Of 43,000 or so clones detected, approximately 92% appear once; the ten largest clones hold approximately 2.2%. Sequences were derived from peripheral blood, sampled in the third trimester of pregnancy. The receptors were gathered from a female donor with multiple sclerosis, enrolled in a pregnancy study.

The CDR3 sequence is CASSLWGIAEQTGELFF. Here the CDR3 DNA reads TGCGCCAGCAGCTTATGGGGGATAGCGGAACAAACCGGGGAGCTGTTTTTT. This sequence joins TRBV5-1 and TRBJ2-2; tentatively, D is TRBD2 (6 bases). V lost 2 bases and J lost 5, with 19 bases in between. CDR3 length: 17 amino acids. Germline CDR1 SGHRS, CDR2 YFSETQ. Filled out from reference TRBV5-1 and TRBJ2-2, the complete variable domain reads KAGVTQTPRYLIKTRGQQVTLSCSPISGHRSVSWYQQTPGQGLQFLFEYFSETQRNKGNFPGRFSGRQFSNSRSEMNVSTLELGDSALYLCASSLWGIAEQTGELFFGEGSRLTVL.

The chain combines TRBV15 with TRBJ2-2; no reliable D call. CDR3 length: 12 amino acids. Trimming took 1 base from V and 6 from J, leaving 3 bases between them. Germline values: CDR1 LNHNV, CDR2 YYDKDF (reference sequence). The CDR3 sequence is CATSRVSGELFF. The CDR3 region has the DNA TGTGCCACCAGCAGAGTATCCGGGGAGCTGTTTTTT.

This rearrangement joins TRBV25-1 to TRBJ2-5; 9 positions agree with TRBD2. The germline V gene encodes CDR1 MGHDK and CDR2 SYGVNS. There are 16 residues in the CDR3. Trimming cost V 1 base and J 4 bases; bases outside gene matches: 7. In DNA form, the CDR3 reads TGTGCCAGCAGTGAATCTCTAGCGGGGTATGCAGAGACCCAGTACTTC. Protein: CASSESLAGYAETQYF.

The rearrangement links TRBV4-3 to TRBJ2-1; D unresolved. The CDR3 contains 14 residues. CDR1 is LGHNA and CDR2 is YSLEER in the germline V gene. Trimming pared 0 bases from V and 0 bases from J, leaving 3 bases between. The CDR3 DNA is TGCGCCAGCAGCCAAGAACACTCCTACAATGAGCAGTTCTTC. Translated, it gives CASSQEHSYNEQFF.

The chain links TRBV18 to TRBJ2-1; 11 bases match TRBD2. CDR3 length: 15 amino acids. In germline, CDR1 is KGHSH, CDR2 LQKENI. Unmatched junction bases numbered 5, after V lost 1 base and J lost 9 bases. CDR3 in DNA: TGTGCCAGCTCACCACTTAGCGGGAGGGCTGGTGAGCAGTTCTTC. Translating gives CASSPLSGRAGEQFF.

The chain employs TRBV2 and TRBJ2-3; TRBD2 is a possible D gene (5 bases). V was clipped by 7 bases and J by 3 bases, with 17 bases between them. Germline CDR1 reads SNHLY; CDR2 reads FYNNEI. This CDR3 is 15 amino acids long. Here the CDR3 reads CASKFRDLETDTQYF. The CDR3 DNA follows: TGTGCCAGCAAATTCCGGGATCTAGAGACAGATACGCAGTATTTT.

V gene TRBV2 combines with J gene TRBJ2-1; the match to TRBD2 covers 13 bases. Trimming took 6 bases from V and 2 from J; bases not matched to a gene: 7. Germline values: CDR1 SNHLY, CDR2 FYNNEI. CDR3 size: 17 residues. For the CDR3, the DNA is TGTGCCAGCAGGGGACGGACTAGCGGGAGTGCCTACAATGAGCAGTTCTTC. It translates to CASRGRTSGSAYNEQFF.

Concerning this clone: Other DNA sequences from this sample encode an identical CDR3 as well. The chain is built from TRBV4-3 and TRBJ1-1; tentatively, D is TRBD1 (5 bases). The CDR3 length is 14 residues. Germline CDR1 reads LGHNA; CDR2 reads YSLEER. Trimming shortened V by 5 bases and J by 6 bases, and 16 bases separated the two germline ends. The CDR3 sequence is CASSSDTLRSEAFF. Here the CDR3 DNA reads TGCGCCAGCAGCTCGGACACGTTGCGCTCTGAAGCTTTCTTT.